Included here is one TCR beta chain sequence, with context. This sample was included in a study of blood T cells in healthy people across ages. With a J-beta primer mix and a sample-barcoded 5' primer, a second PCR ran 7 to 11 cycles. A single record per CDR3 protein comes from TCRdb applying MiXCR to the 5' RACE reads. The sample records 650,000 to 1,000,000 distinct CDR3 sequences, less than 60% being singletons. The CDR3 is made up of 18 amino acids. Per the germline V gene, CDR1 is LGHDT and CDR2 is YNNKEL (reference sequence). The sequenced sample consisted of blood. The J gene is TRBJ2-1, the V gene TRBV3-1, with 11 bases identical to TRBD2. The better agreement between TRBJ2-7 and the DNA end casts doubt on the J call. This sequence was found in a man at least 80 years old in good health. The DNA of the CDR3 is TGTGCCAGCAGCCAAGAACTAGCGGGAGTCTCCTCCTACAATGAGCAGTACTTC. Translation: CASSQELAGVSSYNEQYF.